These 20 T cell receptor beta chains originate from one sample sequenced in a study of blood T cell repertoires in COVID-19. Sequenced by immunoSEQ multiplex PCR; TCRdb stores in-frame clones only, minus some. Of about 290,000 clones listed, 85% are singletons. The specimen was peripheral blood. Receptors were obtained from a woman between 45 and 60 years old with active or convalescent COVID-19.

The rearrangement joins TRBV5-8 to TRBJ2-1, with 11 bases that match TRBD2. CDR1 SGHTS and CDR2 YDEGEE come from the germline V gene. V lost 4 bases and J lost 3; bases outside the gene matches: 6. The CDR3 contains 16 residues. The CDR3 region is CASSPRSGRGYNEQFF. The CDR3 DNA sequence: TGTGCCAGCAGCCCTCGTAGCGGGAGGGGCTACAATGAGCAGTTCTTC.

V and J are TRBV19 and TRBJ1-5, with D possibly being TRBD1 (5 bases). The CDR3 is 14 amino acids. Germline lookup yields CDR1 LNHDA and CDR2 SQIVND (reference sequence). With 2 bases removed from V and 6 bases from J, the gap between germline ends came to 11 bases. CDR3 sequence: CASSITSRGQPQHF. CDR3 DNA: TGTGCCAGTAGTATAACCTCAAGGGGTCAGCCCCAGCATTTT. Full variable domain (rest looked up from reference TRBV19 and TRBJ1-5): DGGITQSPKYLFRKEGQNVTLSCEQNLNHDAMYWYRQDPGQGLRLIYYSQIVNDFQKGDIAEGYSVSREKKESFPLTVTSAQKNPTAFYLCASSITSRGQPQHFGDGTRLSIL.

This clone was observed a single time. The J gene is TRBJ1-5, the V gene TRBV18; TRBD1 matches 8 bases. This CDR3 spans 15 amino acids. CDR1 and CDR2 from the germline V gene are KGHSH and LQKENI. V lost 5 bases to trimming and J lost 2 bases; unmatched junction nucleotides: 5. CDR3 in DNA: TGTGCCAGCTCAGCAGGGGGCGCGGGCAATCAGCCCCAGCATTTT. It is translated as CASSAGGAGNQPQHF. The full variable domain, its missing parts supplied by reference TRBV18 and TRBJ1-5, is NAGVMQNPRHLVRRRGQEARLRCSPMKGHSHVYWYRQLPEEGLKFMVYLQKENIIDESGMPKERFSAEFPKEGPSILRIQQVVRGDSAAYFCASSAGGAGNQPQHFGDGTRLSIL.

DNA for the CDR3: TGCGCCAGCAGCTTGTATCGTAGCGGAGCCGCCAATGAGCAGTTCTTC. Translated: CASSLYRSGAANEQFF. The gene calls are TRBV5-1 and TRBJ2-1; TRBD2 might be the D (6 bases). The CDR3 contains 16 residues. Trimming left V 1 base short and J 6 bases short, with 17 bases between. Germline assignment: CDR1 SGHRS and CDR2 YFSETQ.

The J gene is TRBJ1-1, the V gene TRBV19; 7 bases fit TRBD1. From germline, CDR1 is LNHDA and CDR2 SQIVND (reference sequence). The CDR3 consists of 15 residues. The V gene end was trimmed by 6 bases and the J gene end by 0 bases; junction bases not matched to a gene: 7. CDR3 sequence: CASRPRTGVNTEAFF. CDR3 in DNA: TGTGCCAGTAGACCCCGGACAGGAGTGAACACTGAAGCTTTCTTT.

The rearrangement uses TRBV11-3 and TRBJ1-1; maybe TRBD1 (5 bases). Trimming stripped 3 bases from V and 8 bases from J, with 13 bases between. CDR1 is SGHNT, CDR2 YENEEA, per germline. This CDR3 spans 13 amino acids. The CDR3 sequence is CASSFTGEGEAFF. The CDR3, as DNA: TGTGCCAGCAGCTTTACGGGGGAGGGGGAAGCTTTCTTT.

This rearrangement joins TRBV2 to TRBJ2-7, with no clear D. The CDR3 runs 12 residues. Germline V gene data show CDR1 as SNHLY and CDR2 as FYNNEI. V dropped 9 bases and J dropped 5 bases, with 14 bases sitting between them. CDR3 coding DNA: TGTGCCAGAGCTCGGAGCCGGAACGAGCAGTACTTC. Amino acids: CARARSRNEQYF. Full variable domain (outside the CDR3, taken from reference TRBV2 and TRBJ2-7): EPEVTQTPSHQVTQMGQEVILRCVPISNHLYFYWYRQILGQKVEFLVSFYNNEISEKSEIFDDQFSVERPDGSNFTLKIRSTKLEDSAMYFCARARSRNEQYFGPGTRLTVT.

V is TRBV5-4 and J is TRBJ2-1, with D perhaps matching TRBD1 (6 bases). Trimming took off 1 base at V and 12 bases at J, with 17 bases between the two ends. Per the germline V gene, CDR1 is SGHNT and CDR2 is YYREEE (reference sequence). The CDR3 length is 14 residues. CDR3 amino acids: CASSLSGQGMGQFF. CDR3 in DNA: TGTGCCAGCAGCTTGAGTGGTCAGGGGATGGGGCAGTTCTTC.

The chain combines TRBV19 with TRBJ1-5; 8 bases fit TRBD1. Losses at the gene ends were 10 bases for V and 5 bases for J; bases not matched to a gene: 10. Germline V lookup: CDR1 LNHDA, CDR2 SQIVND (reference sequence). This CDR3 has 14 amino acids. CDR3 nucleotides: TGTGCCACCCAGAGTGCCAGGGGGCATCAGCCCCAGCATTTT. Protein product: CATQSARGHQPQHF.

The DNA of the CDR3 is TGTGCCAGCAGCCGGCAGGGTGGTTCCTACGAGCAGTACTTC. Residues: CASSRQGGSYEQYF. The genes are TRBV7-9 and TRBJ2-7, with D perhaps TRBD1 (5 bases). This CDR3 has 14 amino acids. Germline V gives CDR1 SEHNR, CDR2 FQNEAQ (reference sequence). Trimming removed 5 bases from V and 1 base from J, with 12 bases in between.

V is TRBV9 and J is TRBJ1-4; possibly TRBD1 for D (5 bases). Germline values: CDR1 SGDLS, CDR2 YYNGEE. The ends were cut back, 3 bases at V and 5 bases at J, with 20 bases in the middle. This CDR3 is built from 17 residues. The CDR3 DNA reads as TGTGCCAGCAGCGGAGCATCTTCGGGACTGGGAAATGAAAAACTGTTTTTT. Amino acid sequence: CASSGASSGLGNEKLFF.

This chain's CDR3 is CASSPLRGGEQFF. The CDR3 DNA follows: TGTGCCAGCAGCCCCCTCCGCGGGGGCGAGCAGTTCTTC. The chain employs TRBV11-2 and TRBJ2-1; tentatively, D is TRBD2 (7 bases). CDR3 length: 13 amino acids. Germline V gene lookup returns CDR1 SGHAT and CDR2 FQNNGV. Trimming removed 5 bases from V and 10 bases from J, with 15 bases in between.

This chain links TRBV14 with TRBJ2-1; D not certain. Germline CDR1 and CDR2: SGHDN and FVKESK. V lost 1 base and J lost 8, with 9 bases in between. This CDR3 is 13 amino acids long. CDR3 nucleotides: TGTGCCAGCAGCCAAGTCTTCTCGTATGAGCAGTTCTTC. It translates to CASSQVFSYEQFF.

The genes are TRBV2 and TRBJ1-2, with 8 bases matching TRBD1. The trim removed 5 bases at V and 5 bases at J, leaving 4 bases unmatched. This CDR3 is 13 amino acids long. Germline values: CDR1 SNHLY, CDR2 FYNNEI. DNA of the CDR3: TGTGCCAGCAGTCAGGGGGCAGGGTATGGCTACACCTTC. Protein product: CASSQGAGYGYTF.

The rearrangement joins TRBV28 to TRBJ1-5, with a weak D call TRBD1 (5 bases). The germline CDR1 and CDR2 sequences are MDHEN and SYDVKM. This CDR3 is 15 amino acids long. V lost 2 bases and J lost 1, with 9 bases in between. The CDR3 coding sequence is TGTGCCAGCAGTTTACAGGGAGGAAGCAATCAGCCCCAGCATTTT. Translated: CASSLQGGSNQPQHF.

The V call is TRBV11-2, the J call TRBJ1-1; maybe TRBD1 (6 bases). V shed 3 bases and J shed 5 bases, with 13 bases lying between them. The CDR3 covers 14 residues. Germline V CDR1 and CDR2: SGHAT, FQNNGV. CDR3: CASSFSGGRTEAFF. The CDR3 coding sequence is TGTGCCAGCAGCTTTTCGGGGGGGCGAACTGAAGCTTTCTTT.

The CDR3 DNA sequence: TGTGCCAGCAGCCAAGCTCTAATGTCCTGGAACACTGAAGCTTTCTTT. Translation gives CASSQALMSWNTEAFF. The chain carries TRBV14 and TRBJ1-1; D gene ambiguous. The CDR3 sequence is 16 residues long. From germline, CDR1 is SGHDN and CDR2 FVKESK. V lost 1 base and J lost 1, with 13 bases in between.

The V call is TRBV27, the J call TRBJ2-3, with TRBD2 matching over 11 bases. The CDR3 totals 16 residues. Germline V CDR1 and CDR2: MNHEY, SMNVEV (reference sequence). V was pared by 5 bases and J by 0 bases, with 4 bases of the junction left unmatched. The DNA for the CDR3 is TGTGCCAGCAGTCCCAGACTAGCGGGGAGCACAGATACGCAGTATTTT. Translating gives CASSPRLAGSTDTQYF.

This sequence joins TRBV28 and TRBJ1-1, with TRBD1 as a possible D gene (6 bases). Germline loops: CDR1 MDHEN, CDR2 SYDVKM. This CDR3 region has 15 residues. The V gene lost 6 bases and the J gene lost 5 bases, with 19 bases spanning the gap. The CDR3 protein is CASSLGGAKATEAFF. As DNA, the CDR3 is TGTGCCAGCAGCTTGGGGGGGGCCAAGGCAACTGAAGCTTTCTTT.

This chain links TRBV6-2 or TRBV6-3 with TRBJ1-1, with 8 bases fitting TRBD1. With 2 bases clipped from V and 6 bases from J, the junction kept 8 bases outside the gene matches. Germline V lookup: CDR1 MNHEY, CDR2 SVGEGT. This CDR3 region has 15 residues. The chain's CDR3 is CASSYIQGAGAEAFF. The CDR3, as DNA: TGTGCCAGCAGTTACATCCAGGGGGCCGGAGCTGAAGCTTTCTTT.